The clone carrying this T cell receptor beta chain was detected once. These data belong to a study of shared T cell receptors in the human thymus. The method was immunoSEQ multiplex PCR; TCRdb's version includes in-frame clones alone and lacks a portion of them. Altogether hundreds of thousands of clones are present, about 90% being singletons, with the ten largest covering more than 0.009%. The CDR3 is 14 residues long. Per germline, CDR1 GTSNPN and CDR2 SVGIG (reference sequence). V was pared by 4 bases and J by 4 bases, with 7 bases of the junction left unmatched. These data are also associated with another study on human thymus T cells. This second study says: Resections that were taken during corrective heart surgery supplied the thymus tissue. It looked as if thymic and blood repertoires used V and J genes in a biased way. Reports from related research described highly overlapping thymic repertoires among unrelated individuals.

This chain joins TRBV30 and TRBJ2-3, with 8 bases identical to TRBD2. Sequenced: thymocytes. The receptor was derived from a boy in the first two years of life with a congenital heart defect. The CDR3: CAWKDGGAPDTQYF. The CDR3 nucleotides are TGTGCCTGGAAGGACGGGGGGGCCCCAGATACGCAGTATTTT.